The 6 T cell receptor beta chains given below trace back to one sample, sequenced in a study of hypomethylating agent response in myelodysplastic syndrome. Method: immunoSEQ multiplex PCR; TCRdb's copy keeps in-frame clones and lacks some. The sample shows thousands of clones, 75% to 90% of them seen only once. The sequencing here drew on bone marrow, taken before or after starting hypomethylating agent treatment for myelodysplastic syndrome (not recorded which). These receptor sequences come from a human donor with myelodysplastic syndrome.

The rearrangement links TRBV5-1 to TRBJ1-1; D unresolved. Looked up from germline, CDR1 is SGHRS and CDR2 is YFSETQ. Deletions cut 5 bases from V and 3 bases from J, with 5 bases between. This CDR3 has 11 amino acids. The CDR3 is CASREDTEAFF. DNA of the CDR3: TGCGCCAGCAGGGAAGACACTGAAGCTTTCTTT.

The CDR3 DNA follows: TGTGCCATCAGTCCACAGGGTGGCGGCTACACCTTC. It codes for CAISPQGGGYTF. The J gene is TRBJ1-2, the V gene TRBV10-3, with D possibly TRBD1 on 6 matching bases. The V end was cut by 5 bases, the J end by 8 bases, with 12 bases between. This CDR3 is 12 amino acids long. Germline CDR1 is ENHRY and CDR2 is SYGVKD.

Only a few counts were recorded for this clone. The J gene is TRBJ1-5, the V gene TRBV10-3; D unclear. The CDR3 runs 13 residues. Germline CDR1 is ENHRY and CDR2 is SYGVKD. V dropped 6 bases and J dropped 0 bases, with 6 bases sitting between them. The DNA for the CDR3 is TGTGCCATCAGGAGTTATAGCAATCAGCCCCAGCATTTT. The encoded protein is CAIRSYSNQPQHF.

This chain's CDR3 is CASSQVVGGGASYEQYF. In DNA, the CDR3 is TGCGCCAGCAGCCAAGTAGTCGGCGGGGGGGCCTCCTACGAGCAGTACTTC. The chain recombines TRBV4-1 with TRBJ2-7, with 9 bases aligning to TRBD2. J lost 0 bases, V lost 1 base, and 7 bases had no gene match. The CDR3 spans 17 residues. Germline lookup yields CDR1 MGHRA and CDR2 YSYEKL.

This chain connects TRBV5-1 to TRBJ2-7; D is unresolved. Germline V gives CDR1 SGHRS, CDR2 YFSETQ. The CDR3 runs to 14 residues. With 0 bases removed from V and 5 bases from J, the gap between germline ends came to 12 bases. The CDR3 reads CASSLVVLDHEQYF. The CDR3 DNA sequence: TGCGCCAGCAGCTTGGTGGTCTTGGACCACGAGCAGTACTTC.

The chain is built from TRBV9 and TRBJ2-1, with no clear D. Trimming took off 0 bases at V and 6 bases at J, with 10 bases between the two ends. CDR1 SGDLS and CDR2 YYNGEE come from the germline V gene. The CDR3 sequence is 14 residues long. The CDR3 reads CASSVAERINEQFF. For the CDR3, the DNA is TGTGCCAGCAGCGTAGCCGAGAGAATCAATGAGCAGTTCTTC.